The TCR beta chain under discussion was sequenced for a study of T cells in Graves' hyperthyroidism and ophthalmopathy. V dropped 3 bases and J dropped 6 bases, with 10 bases sitting between them. CDR3 length: 12 residues. CDR1 and CDR2 from the germline V gene are SGHRS and YFSETQ. Study-level results: Model output signaled ophthalmopathy a median 6.5 months ahead of onset.

What was amplified from RNA transcripts were TCR beta CDR3 regions. First-round RT-PCR of the TCR CDR3 relied on the HTBI primer set. A single record per CDR3 protein comes from TCRdb applying MiXCR to the multiplex PCR reads. The table lists 450,000 to 650,000 distinct CDR3 sequences, around 21% of them singletons. A lack of ophthalmopathy progression within 18 months defined stable Graves' hyperthyroidism. This clonotype showed up many times. Its antigen is unidentified. The receptor comes from a man aged 18 to 30 with Graves' hyperthyroidism. Material: blood. This rearrangement joins TRBV5-1 to TRBJ2-7; D is perhaps TRBD1 or TRBD2 (5 bases each). CDR3 bases: TGCGCCAGCAGCTACTCAGGGACCGAGCAGTACTTC. Amino acids: CASSYSGTEQYF.